Below, 26 T cell receptor beta chains from the same sample are listed, as sequenced in a study of blood T cell repertoires in COVID-19. The data were produced by immunoSEQ multiplex PCR, yet TCRdb's version contains in-frame clones alone and is incomplete. This table holds under 300,000 clones, less than 85% found once. The sequenced sample was peripheral blood. Receptors originate from a human donor with COVID-19, enrolled during active disease. The donor label of this sample is uncertain.

V usage is TRBV4-3 and J usage is TRBJ1-4; D is unclear. The CDR3 runs to 14 residues. CDR1 is LGHNA and CDR2 is YSLEER in the germline V gene. V dropped 4 bases and J dropped 2 bases, with 8 bases sitting between them. The CDR3 nucleotides read TGCGCCAGCAGCCGTGAGTCCACTAATGAAAAACTGTTTTTT. It translates to CASSRESTNEKLFF.

The gene calls are TRBV5-1 and TRBJ1-2; tentative D call: TRBD1 (5 bases). There are 14 residues in the CDR3. Trimming left V 3 bases short and J 3 bases short, with 12 bases between. Germline lookup yields CDR1 SGHRS and CDR2 YFSETQ. CDR3 protein: CASSSQPGHYGYTF. The CDR3 DNA reads as TGCGCCAGCAGCTCTCAACCAGGGCACTATGGCTACACCTTC.

The chain links TRBV27 to TRBJ1-1; 7 positions match TRBD1. Looked up from germline, CDR1 is MNHEY and CDR2 is SMNVEV (reference sequence). Germline trimming cut 2 bases from V and 7 bases from J; bases unmatched to any gene: 7. This CDR3 is 14 amino acids long. The CDR3 protein is CASSLDRVRGEAFF. The CDR3 nucleotides are TGTGCCAGCAGTTTAGACAGGGTGAGGGGTGAAGCTTTCTTT.

The CDR3 sequence: CASSPLAGGNTGELFF. Here the CDR3 DNA reads TGTGCCAGCAGCCCCTTAGCGGGAGGGAACACCGGGGAGCTGTTTTTT. The chain joins TRBV11-3 to TRBJ2-2; 10 positions agree with TRBD2. CDR3 size: 16 residues. The trim removed 5 bases at V and 1 base at J, leaving 4 bases unmatched. Germline CDR1 is SGHNT and CDR2 is YENEEA.

The rearrangement joins TRBV28 to TRBJ2-7; the D gene is possibly TRBD1 (6 bases). V shed 6 bases and J shed 2 bases, with 17 bases lying between them. CDR3 length: 15 amino acids. Germline V gives CDR1 MDHEN, CDR2 SYDVKM. CDR3 sequence reads: CASRTLGTKAYEQYF. The DNA of the CDR3 is TGTGCCAGCAGGACGCTCGGGACAAAGGCCTACGAGCAGTACTTC.

The chain carries TRBV6-4 and TRBJ2-3, with D uncertain. The length of the CDR3 is 14 residues. V was pared by 6 bases and J by 0 bases, with 10 bases between. Germline V gene data show CDR1 as MRHNA and CDR2 as SNTAGT. The CDR3 sequence is CASSRVASTDTQYF. DNA of the CDR3: TGTGCCAGCAGCCGGGTTGCTAGCACAGATACGCAGTATTTT.

This clone was counted a single time. The chain uses TRBV5-4 and TRBJ2-1; the match to TRBD2 covers 11 bases. Germline V CDR1 and CDR2: SGHNT, YYREEE (reference sequence). This CDR3 region has 16 residues. Trimming at V came to 4 bases and at J to 3 bases, leaving 6 bases not matched to a gene. The CDR3 reads CASSPRTSGFYNEQFF. In DNA, the CDR3 is TGTGCCAGCAGCCCCCGGACTAGCGGGTTCTACAATGAGCAGTTCTTC.

This rearrangement joins TRBV11-3 to TRBJ2-7; perhaps TRBD1 as D (5 bases). V was trimmed by 1 base and J by 5 bases, leaving 12 bases between them. The CDR3 spans 14 residues. CDR1 and CDR2 (germline): SGHNT, YENEEA. The CDR3 nucleotides read TGTGCCAGCAGCTTAGCTGGGGCATTAGACGAGCAGTACTTC. This translates into CASSLAGALDEQYF.

The J gene is TRBJ1-5, the V gene TRBV24-1, with 7 bases aligning to TRBD1. V shed 8 bases and J 5 bases; nucleotides not matched to a gene: 2. CDR1 and CDR2 from the germline V gene are KGHDR and SFDVKD. This CDR3 spans 12 amino acids. The CDR3 DNA reads as TGTGCCACCATCAGGGGGGATCAGCCCCAGCATTTT. This sequence encodes CATIRGDQPQHF.

The chain links TRBV5-1 to TRBJ2-1; TRBD2 might be the D (6 bases). Per the germline V gene, CDR1 is SGHRS and CDR2 is YFSETQ. The CDR3 spans 17 residues. The V gene lost 0 bases and the J gene lost 4 bases, with 17 bases spanning the gap. The CDR3 here is CASSLEAGSEGYNEQFF. The CDR3 coding sequence is TGCGCCAGCAGCTTGGAGGCCGGTTCGGAGGGGTACAATGAGCAGTTCTTC.

The rearrangement uses TRBV20-1 and TRBJ2-3; D possibly corresponds to TRBD2 (6 bases). From germline, CDR1 is DFQATT and CDR2 SNEGSKA (reference sequence). There are 18 residues in the CDR3. Trimming shortened V by 3 bases and J by 4 bases, and 26 bases separated the two germline ends. In DNA, the CDR3 is TGCAGTGCTAGTATGGGACTTAGCGTGGCGGGATGGGCAGATACGCAGTATTTT. Translation: CSASMGLSVAGWADTQYF.

The gene calls are TRBV9 and TRBJ1-6; D is possibly TRBD1 (5 bases). The germline V gene has CDR1 SGDLS and CDR2 YYNGEE. The CDR3 runs to 16 residues. V shed 4 bases and J shed 10 bases, with 21 bases lying between them. CDR3 nucleotide sequence: TGTGCCAGCAGCCGCCTGGGGGGGAACGTGGGATCACCCCTCCACTTT. This gives the protein CASSRLGGNVGSPLHF.

The rearrangement joins TRBV7-3 to TRBJ2-2; 9 bases are shared with TRBD2. The ends lost 1 base at V and 6 bases at J; junction bases unmatched: 6. Germline CDR1 and CDR2: SGHTA and FQGTGA. The CDR3 runs to 16 residues. The CDR3 nucleotides read TGTGCCAGCAGCTTAAATGGCGGGAGGGCCGCCGGGGAGCTGTTTTTT. Translation: CASSLNGGRAAGELFF.

The chain recombines TRBV3-1 (or the pseudogene TRBV3-2) with TRBJ1-1, with 8 positions matching TRBD1. V dropped 3 bases and J dropped 5; count of bases not matched to a gene: 14. The germline V gene encodes CDR1 LGHDT and CDR2 YNNKEL (reference sequence). This CDR3 is 17 amino acids long. DNA for the CDR3: TGTGCCAGCAGCCATAATCCGGACAGGGTCAGAGTAACTGAAGCTTTCTTT. As protein: CASSHNPDRVRVTEAFF.

The CDR3 reads CASSQAGWETQYF. In DNA form, the CDR3 reads TGCGCCAGCAGTCAGGCGGGTTGGGAGACCCAGTACTTC. The chain joins TRBV5-1 to TRBJ2-5; tentative D call: TRBD2 (5 bases). Germline CDR1 and CDR2: SGHRS and YFSETQ. CDR3 length equals 13 residues. Trimming removed 5 bases at V and 5 bases at J, with 13 bases between.

In DNA, the CDR3 is TGTGCCAGCAGCTTGGCCGGGGGTGGGGAGACCCAGTACTTC. This sequence encodes CASSLAGGGETQYF. V gene TRBV5-5 combines with J gene TRBJ2-5; a weak D match, TRBD2 (6 bases). V was clipped by 0 bases and J by 5 bases, with 11 bases between them. The CDR3 is 14 residues long. CDR1 is SGHKS, CDR2 YYEKEE, per germline (reference sequence).

The CDR3 reads CSVLDEKLFF. The CDR3 coding sequence is TGCAGCGTCCTAGATGAAAAACTGTTTTTT. V gene TRBV29-1 combines with J gene TRBJ1-4, with D unclear. The ends were cut back, 6 bases at V and 6 bases at J, with 5 bases in the middle. This CDR3 region has 10 residues. Germline V gives CDR1 SQVTM, CDR2 ANQGSEA.

The chain has TRBV12-2 and TRBJ2-4; the table's D gene call, TRBD2, was not cross checked with the DNA. TRBV12-2 corresponds to a pseudogene. There are 18 residues in the CDR3. The CDR3 DNA reads TGTGCAAGTCGCTTAGGCAGGACTAGCGGGAGGGCCAAAAACATTCAGTACTTC. Translating gives CASRLGRTSGRAKNIQYF.

In its sample, this clone was seen a few times. The chain links TRBV6-6 to TRBJ2-1; no reliable D call. The CDR3 is made up of 13 amino acids. V gave up 6 bases and J gave up 4 bases, with 10 bases separating them. Looked up from germline, CDR1 is MNHNY and CDR2 is SVGAGI (reference sequence). The CDR3 loop is CASSGLAYNEQFF. DNA of the CDR3: TGTGCCAGCAGCGGGTTGGCTTACAATGAGCAGTTCTTC.

This clone came up a few times. The CDR3 region has the DNA TGTGCCACCCTGGGACAACAGAACACTGAAGCTTTCTTT. Protein sequence: CATLGQQNTEAFF. The chain recombines TRBV15 with TRBJ1-1; D might be TRBD1 (6 bases). Trimming pared 8 bases from V and 1 base from J, leaving 11 bases between. The CDR3 covers 13 residues. Looked up from germline, CDR1 is LNHNV and CDR2 is YYDKDF (reference sequence).

The gene calls are TRBV5-1 and TRBJ1-2, with D perhaps matching TRBD1 (6 bases). This CDR3 spans 14 amino acids. Germline V gene data show CDR1 as SGHRS and CDR2 as YFSETQ. V lost 0 bases, J lost 6 bases, and 12 bases lay in between. CDR3 sequence reads: CASSLDRGADGYTF. The CDR3 DNA follows: TGCGCCAGCAGCTTGGATCGGGGGGCGGATGGCTACACCTTC. The variable domain in full, with the rest retrieved from reference TRBV5-1 and TRBJ1-2, is KAGVTQTPRYLIKTRGQQVTLSCSPISGHRSVSWYQQTPGQGLQFLFEYFSETQRNKGNFPGRFSGRQFSNSRSEMNVSTLELGDSALYLCASSLDRGADGYTFGSGTRLTVV.

V and J are TRBV5-1 and TRBJ2-1; 11 bases line up with TRBD1. The trim removed 4 bases at V and 2 bases at J, leaving 2 bases unmatched. CDR1 is SGHRS and CDR2 is YFSETQ in the germline V gene. This CDR3 is built from 15 residues. CDR3 loop: CASSGGQGAYNEQFF. The CDR3 nucleotides are TGCGCCAGCAGCGGGGGACAGGGGGCCTACAATGAGCAGTTCTTC.

J is TRBJ2-2 and V is TRBV30; no reliable D call. Germline CDR1 reads GTSNPN; CDR2 reads SVGIG (reference sequence). The length of the CDR3 is 13 residues. V was cut by 1 base and J by 5 bases, with 8 bases left in between. The CDR3 loop is CAWSGLETGELFF. Written as DNA, the CDR3 is TGTGCCTGGAGTGGACTCGAGACCGGGGAGCTGTTTTTT.

The chain is built from TRBV28 and TRBJ1-2, with 7 bases that match TRBD1. Germline values: CDR1 MDHEN, CDR2 SYDVKM. The CDR3 has 15 residues. The trim removed 5 bases at V and 2 bases at J, leaving 8 bases unmatched. For the CDR3, the DNA is TGTGCCAGCAGTCTTCAGACAGGGCCCAACTATGGCTACACCTTC. It is translated as CASSLQTGPNYGYTF.

This clone has a single count. The chain couples TRBV13 to TRBJ2-4; 13 positions agree with TRBD2. This CDR3 region has 14 residues. With V trimmed by 5 bases and J by 9 bases, 4 bases remained unmatched. The germline V gene encodes CDR1 PRHDT and CDR2 FYEKMQ (reference sequence). CDR3 nucleotides: TGTGCCAGCAGCCCCACTAGCGGGGGGGGCATTCAGTACTTC. It is translated as CASSPTSGGGIQYF.

This clone turned up a few times. The rearrangement joins TRBV7-2 to TRBJ2-1; TRBD1 matches 10 bases. Per germline, CDR1 SGHTA and CDR2 FQGNSA. The CDR3 has 15 residues. The ends lost 5 bases at V and 8 bases at J; junction bases unmatched: 9. CDR3 bases: TGTGCCAGCAGCCCAGACAGGGGGCAGATTGATGAGCAGTTCTTC. Protein product: CASSPDRGQIDEQFF.